This TCR beta chain was identified in a study of OX40 agonist ivuxolimab in advanced cancers. The protocol was immunoSEQ multiplex PCR, while the TCRdb copy is restricted to in-frame clones and leaves out a portion. The sample has roughly 48,000 clones, 85% to 90% seen once; the top ten hold around 6.4%. With regard to this clone: The antigen is not known.

The CDR3 runs 15 residues. CDR1 is MNHEY, CDR2 SMNVEV, per germline (reference sequence). V dropped 4 bases and J dropped 4 bases, with 16 bases sitting between them. Systemic immunosuppression or autoimmune disease history was grounds to exclude patients. Broader study findings: Which antigen the expanded peripheral T cells recognized is unknown. CD4+ and CD8+ blood T cells expanded clonally by week 6 at 0.1 to 3.0 mg/kg. Mean expanded clone counts were higher in CD8+ than CD4+ T cells.

The chain links TRBV27 to TRBJ1-1; possibly TRBD1 for D (5 bases). The receptor's source is an adult with an advanced solid tumor such as melanoma, head and neck, liver or kidney cancer. The sequencing used CD4+ or CD8+ T cells sorted from blood, collected in a trial of the OX40 agonist ivuxolimab. The CDR3 loop reads CASSYKRQMATEAFF. In DNA, the CDR3 is TGTGCCAGCAGTTACAAACGACAGATGGCCACTGAAGCTTTCTTT.